This is a list of T cell receptor beta chains from one sample in a study of blood T cell repertoires in COVID-19. The data were produced by immunoSEQ multiplex PCR, yet TCRdb's version contains in-frame clones alone and is incomplete. The sample records approximately 290,000 clones, about 80% being singletons. Sequences were obtained from peripheral blood. These receptors originate from a person aged 70 to 80 with COVID-19, enrolled during active disease. Each CDR3 is given with its conserved first and last residue. A D gene is named only where the DNA matches it firmly. Size values are once, few and many counts, or a class for expanded clones, and some rows have none.

clone_size d_call j_call v_call cdr3_aa cdr3_nt
- TRBD2 TRBJ2-5 TRBV28 CASSVTSGGAGETQYF TGTGCCAGCAGTGTAACTAGCGGGGGGGCAGGTGAGACCCAGTACTTC
- - TRBJ1-2 TRBV19 CASSIDHGTPYGYTF TGTGCCAGTAGTATAGATCATGGGACACCCTATGGCTACACCTTC
- - TRBJ1-4 TRBV30 CAWTSGISEKLFF TGTGCCTGGACAAGCGGGATTAGTGAAAAACTGTTTTTT
few - TRBJ1-5 TRBV28 CASSLYGQGGYQPQHF TGTGCCAGCAGTTTATACGGGCAGGGAGGGTATCAGCCCCAGCATTTT
- TRBD2 TRBJ2-3 TRBV28 CASSPALAGADTQYF TGTGCCAGCAGTCCAGCACTAGCGGGAGCAGATACGCAGTATTTT
- - TRBJ1-1 TRBV15 CATSRARWGGTEAFF TGTGCCACCAGCAGAGCTCGGTGGGGAGGTACTGAAGCTTTCTTT
- TRBD1 TRBJ1-4 TRBV9 CASSPQRTGSNEKLFF TGTGCCAGCAGCCCGCAAAGGACAGGGTCGAATGAAAAACTGTTTTTT
- TRBD2 TRBJ2-2 TRBV7-2 CASSPRRGTSATGELFF TGTGCCAGCAGCCCCCGTAGGGGGACTAGTGCTACCGGGGAGCTGTTTTTT
- - TRBJ1-5 TRBV20-1 CSASGAGGYSNQPQHF TGCAGTGCTAGTGGGGCGGGGGGGTATAGCAATCAGCCCCAGCATTTT
- TRBD2 TRBJ2-3 TRBV6-4 CASSDGGGDTDTQYF TGTGCCAGCAGTGACGGCGGGGGGGACACAGATACGCAGTATTTT
- - TRBJ1-4 TRBV6-5 CASSYSGREEKLFF TGTGCCAGCAGTTACTCGGGACGGGAGGAAAAACTGTTTTTT
- TRBD2 TRBJ2-7 TRBV15 CATSRDRASGSSEQYF TGTGCCACCAGCAGAGATAGGGCTAGCGGGAGCTCCGAGCAGTACTTC
- - TRBJ2-4 TRBV4-1 CASSQDDRGNIQYF TGCGCCAGCAGCCAAGATGATCGGGGGAACATTCAGTACTTC
- - TRBJ1-2 TRBV19 CASSAPGRGGYTF TGTGCCAGTAGTGCGCCAGGGCGGGGTGGCTACACCTTC
- - TRBJ2-7 TRBV4-3 CASSQDLTRHFYEQYF TGCGCCAGCAGCCAAGATTTGACAAGACACTTCTACGAGCAGTACTTC
- TRBD1 TRBJ1-1 TRBV19 CASTTGGTEAFF TGTGCCAGTACGACAGGGGGCACTGAAGCTTTCTTT
- - TRBJ2-3 TRBV6-1 CASSEDRGTGTDTQYF TGTGCCAGCAGTGAAGACCGGGGGACTGGCACAGATACGCAGTATTTT
- TRBD1 TRBJ2-4 TRBV7-3 CASSASPGQKKNIQYF TGTGCCAGCAGCGCCTCTCCGGGACAGAAGAAAAACATTCAGTACTTC
- TRBD1 TRBJ1-1 TRBV5-4 CASSLAGTVNTEAFF TGTGCCAGCAGCTTGGCCGGGACAGTGAACACTGAAGCTTTCTTT
- - TRBJ2-2 TRBV7-2 CASSSRQIANTGELFF TGTGCCAGCAGCTCTCGACAAATCGCGAACACCGGGGAGCTGTTTTTT
- - TRBJ1-6 TRBV7-9 CASRRSPNSPLHF TGTGCCAGCAGGAGGTCCCCAAATTCACCCCTCCACTTT
- - TRBJ1-3 TRBV21-1 CAVGQLSSGNYAYHGNTIYF TGTGCCGTCGGACAGCTAAGCTCTGGAAACTACGCGTACCATGGAAACACCATATATTTT
- - TRBJ2-7 TRBV15 CATSIGSYEQYF TGTGCCACCAGCATCGGGAGCTACGAGCAGTACTTC
- TRBD1 TRBJ2-7 TRBV13 CASSIGTATEQYF TGTGCCAGCAGCATCGGGACAGCGACCGAGCAGTACTTC
- - TRBJ1-5 TRBV7-2 CASSTVGGNQPQHF TGTGCCAGCAGCACCGTGGGGGGGAATCAGCCCCAGCATTTT
- TRBD1 TRBJ2-3 TRBV12-5 CASGLGQGSDTQYF TGTGCTAGTGGTTTGGGACAGGGATCAGATACGCAGTATTTT
- - TRBJ2-7 TRBV4-3 CASSQDSIRGSYEQYF TGCGCCAGCAGCCAAGATTCAATCCGGGGGAGCTACGAGCAGTACTTC
- TRBD1 TRBJ2-7 TRBV6-1 CASSDTGDQTDEQYF TGTGCCAGCAGTGACACAGGGGATCAGACGGACGAGCAGTACTTC
- - TRBJ1-5 TRBV2 CASNRQGSQPQHF TGTGCCAGCAATCGGCAGGGAAGTCAGCCCCAGCATTTT
- - TRBJ1-2 TRBV6-5 CASRQHTQTGYTF TGTGCCAGCAGACAGCATACCCAAACGGGCTACACCTTC
- TRBD2 TRBJ2-1 TRBV6-5 CASGSSGGTRNEQFF TGTGCCAGCGGGTCTAGCGGGGGAACTCGCAATGAGCAGTTCTTC
- TRBD2 TRBJ2-3 TRBV19 CASSTPRAGGRDTQYF TGTGCCAGTAGCACCCCCAGGGCGGGGGGTAGAGATACGCAGTATTTT
- TRBD2 TRBJ2-7 TRBV2 CASSLGTSGTYEQYF TGTGCCAGCAGTTTAGGGACTAGCGGGACCTACGAGCAGTACTTC
- - TRBJ2-3 TRBV6-6 CASSPGSLATDTQYF TGTGCCAGCAGTCCCGGAAGCTTAGCTACAGATACGCAGTATTTT
- - TRBJ1-1 TRBV7-9 CASSLGPPGAFF TGTGCCAGCAGCTTAGGGCCTCCAGGGGCTTTCTTT
- - TRBJ1-6 TRBV30 CAWRQDLNSPLHF TGTGCCTGGAGGCAGGATCTTAATTCACCCCTCCACTTT
- TRBD2 TRBJ2-7 TRBV10-3 CAIIVRGEQYF TGTGCCATCATAGTGCGGGGGGAGCAGTACTTC
once - TRBJ1-1 TRBV28 CASGSPRGAFF TGTGCCAGCGGTTCCCCCCGGGGGGCTTTCTTT
- TRBD1 TRBJ2-1 TRBV19 CASSRGQYNEQFF TGTGCCAGTAGTAGGGGACAGTACAATGAGCAGTTCTTC
- - TRBJ1-2 TRBV6-4 CASSDDSRRGYTF TGTGCCAGCAGTGACGACAGCCGGCGAGGCTACACCTTC
- - TRBJ1-5 TRBV27 CASSRTAVGGWQPQHF TGTGCCAGCAGCCGGACTGCTGTAGGGGGATGGCAGCCCCAGCATTTT
- TRBD2 TRBJ2-1 TRBV30 CAWSAGLAGGIEQFF TGTGCCTGGAGTGCCGGACTAGCGGGAGGGATTGAGCAGTTCTTC
few TRBD1 TRBJ1-5 TRBV19 CASSILRQGSFGNQPQHF TGTGCCAGTAGTATTCTGCGACAGGGATCTTTCGGCAATCAGCCCCAGCATTTT